This T cell receptor (beta chain) was profiled in a study of CD8 T cells in Susac syndrome. Random hexamers were used to reverse transcribe the RNA input (about 0.45 to 1 ug). An immunoSEQ multiplex PCR amplified TCR beta CDR3 over 54 Vbeta and 13 Jbeta. TCRdb recomputed calls from the immunoSEQ multiplex PCR reads with MiXCR, one row per CDR3 protein. The sample includes approximately 170,000 distinct CDR3 sequences, roughly 95% seen only once; the top ten take more than 0.13%. The sample was CD4+ T cells from PBMCs. This clonotype originated in a human donor in good health.

The CDR3: CSAPRGETQYF. CDR3 coding DNA: TGCAGTGCCCCAAGGGGAGAGACCCAGTACTTC. The chain employs TRBV20-1 and TRBJ2-5; a weak D match, TRBD1 (5 bases). The germline V and J ends were trimmed by 6 bases and 4 bases, with 9 bases remaining between them. The germline CDR1 and CDR2 sequences are DFQATT and SNEGSKA (reference sequence). This CDR3 has 11 residues.